This record concerns one T cell receptor (beta chain) sequence. Different DNA sequences within this sample yield the same CDR3. The V end lost 1 base, the J end lost 1 base, and 5 bases lay between the germline ends. The germline V gene encodes CDR1 SGHRS and CDR2 YFSETQ. CDR3 length equals 13 residues. The table came from immunoSEQ multiplex PCR; TCRdb's copy has only in-frame clones and leaves some out. The sample includes around 110,000 clones, about 94% of them seen just once. This sample is part of a study of siplizumab effects on memory and regulatory T cells. This TCR was recovered from a human donor in good health. Sequencing was carried out using non-Treg CD4+ T cells sorted from blood. The chain combines TRBV5-1 with TRBJ1-1; D call uncertain. CDR3 coding DNA: TGCGCCAGCAGCTTGCAGGAGAACACTGAAGCTTTCTTT. Translated: CASSLQENTEAFF.